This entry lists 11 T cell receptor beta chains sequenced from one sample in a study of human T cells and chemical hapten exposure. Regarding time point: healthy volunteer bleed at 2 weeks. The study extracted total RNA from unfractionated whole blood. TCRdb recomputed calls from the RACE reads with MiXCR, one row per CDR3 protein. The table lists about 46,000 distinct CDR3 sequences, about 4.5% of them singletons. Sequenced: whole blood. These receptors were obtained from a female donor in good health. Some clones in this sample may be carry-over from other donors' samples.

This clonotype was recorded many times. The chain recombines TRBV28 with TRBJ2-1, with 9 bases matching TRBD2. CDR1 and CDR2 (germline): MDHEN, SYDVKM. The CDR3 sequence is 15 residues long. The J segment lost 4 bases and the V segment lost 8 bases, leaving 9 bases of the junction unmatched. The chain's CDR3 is CASVLSGGLYNEQFF. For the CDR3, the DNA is TGTGCCAGCGTACTTAGCGGGGGCCTATACAATGAGCAGTTCTTC.

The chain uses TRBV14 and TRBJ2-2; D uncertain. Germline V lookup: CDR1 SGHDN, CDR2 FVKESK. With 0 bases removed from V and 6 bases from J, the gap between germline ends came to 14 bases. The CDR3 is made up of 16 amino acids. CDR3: CASSQDMGRVAGELFF. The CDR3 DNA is TGTGCCAGCAGCCAAGATATGGGCCGGGTCGCCGGGGAGCTGTTTTTT.

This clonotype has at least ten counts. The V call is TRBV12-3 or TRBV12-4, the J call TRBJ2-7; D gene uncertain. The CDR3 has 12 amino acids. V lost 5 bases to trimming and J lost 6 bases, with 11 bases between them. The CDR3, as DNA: TGTGCCAGCAGTGTTGGCATCCCCGAGCAGTACTTC. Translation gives CASSVGIPEQYF.

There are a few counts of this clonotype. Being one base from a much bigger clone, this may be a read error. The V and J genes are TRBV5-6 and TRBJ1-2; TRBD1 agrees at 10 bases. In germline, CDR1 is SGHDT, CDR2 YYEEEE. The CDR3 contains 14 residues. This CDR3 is CASSLSGTGDGDTF. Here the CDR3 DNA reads TGTGCCAGCAGCTTGTCCGGGACAGGGGATGGCGACACCTTC.

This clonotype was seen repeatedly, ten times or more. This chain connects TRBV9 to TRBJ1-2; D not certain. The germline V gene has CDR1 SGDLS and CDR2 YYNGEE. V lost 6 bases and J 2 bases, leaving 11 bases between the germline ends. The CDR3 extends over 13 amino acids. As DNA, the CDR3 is TGTGCCAGCACGAGCAAATTCAACTATGGCTACACCTTC. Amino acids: CASTSKFNYGYTF.

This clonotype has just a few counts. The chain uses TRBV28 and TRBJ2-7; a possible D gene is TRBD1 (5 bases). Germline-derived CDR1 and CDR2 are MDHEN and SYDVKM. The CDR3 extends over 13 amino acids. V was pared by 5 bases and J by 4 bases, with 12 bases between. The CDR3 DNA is TGTGCCAGCAGTCAACCGACAGTTTACGAGCAGTACTTC. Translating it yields CASSQPTVYEQYF.

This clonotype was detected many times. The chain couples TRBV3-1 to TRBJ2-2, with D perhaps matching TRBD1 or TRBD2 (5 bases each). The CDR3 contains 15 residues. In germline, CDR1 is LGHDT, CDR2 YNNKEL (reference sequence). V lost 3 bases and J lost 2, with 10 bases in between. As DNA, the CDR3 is TGTGCCAGCAGCCACCGGGACCGTAACACCGGGGAGCTGTTTTTT. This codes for CASSHRDRNTGELFF. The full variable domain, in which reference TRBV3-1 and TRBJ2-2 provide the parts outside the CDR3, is DTAVSQTPKYLVTQMGNDKSIKCEQNLGHDTMYWYKQDSKKFLKIMFSYNNKELIINETVPNRFSPKSPDKAHLNLHINSLELGDSAVYFCASSHRDRNTGELFFGEGSRLTVL.

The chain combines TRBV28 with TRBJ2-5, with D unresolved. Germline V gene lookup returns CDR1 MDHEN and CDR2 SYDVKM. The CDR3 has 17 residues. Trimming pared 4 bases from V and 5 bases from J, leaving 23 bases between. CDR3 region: CASSSPHTPVLLETQYF. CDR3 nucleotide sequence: TGTGCCAGCAGTTCCCCTCACACTCCAGTATTACTGGAGACCCAGTACTTC.

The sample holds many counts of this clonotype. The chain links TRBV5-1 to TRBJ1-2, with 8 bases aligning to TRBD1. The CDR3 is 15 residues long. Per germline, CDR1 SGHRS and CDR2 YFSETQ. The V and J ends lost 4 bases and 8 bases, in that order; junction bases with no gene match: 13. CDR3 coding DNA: TGCGCCAGCAGCCCAGGACAGGGTGGTCCGGACGGCTACACCTTC. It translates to CASSPGQGGPDGYTF.

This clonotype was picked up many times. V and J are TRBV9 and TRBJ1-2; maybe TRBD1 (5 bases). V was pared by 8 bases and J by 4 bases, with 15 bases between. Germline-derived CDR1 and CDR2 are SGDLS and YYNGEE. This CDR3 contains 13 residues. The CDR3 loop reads CASTWGGGYGYTF. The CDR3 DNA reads TGTGCCAGTACGTGGGGCGGGGGCTATGGCTACACCTTC.

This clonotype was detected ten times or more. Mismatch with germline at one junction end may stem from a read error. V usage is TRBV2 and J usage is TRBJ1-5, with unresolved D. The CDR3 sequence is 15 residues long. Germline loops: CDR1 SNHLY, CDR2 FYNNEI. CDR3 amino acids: CASREESGSNQPQHF. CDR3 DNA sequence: TGTGCCAGCAGGGAAGAATCAGGTAGCAATCAGCCCCAGCATTTT.